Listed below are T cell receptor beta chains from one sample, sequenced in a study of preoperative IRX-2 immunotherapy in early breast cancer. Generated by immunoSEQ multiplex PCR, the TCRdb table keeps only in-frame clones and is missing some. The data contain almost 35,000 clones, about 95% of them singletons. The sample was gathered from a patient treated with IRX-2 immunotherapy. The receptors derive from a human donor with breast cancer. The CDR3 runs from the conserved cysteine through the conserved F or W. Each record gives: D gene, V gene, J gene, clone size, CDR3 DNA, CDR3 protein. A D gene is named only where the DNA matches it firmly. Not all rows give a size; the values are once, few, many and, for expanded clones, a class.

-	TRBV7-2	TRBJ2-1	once	TGTGCCAGCAGCTTAGTCGTGTCTAGGGGAGGTGAGCAGTTCTTC	CASSLVVSRGGEQFF
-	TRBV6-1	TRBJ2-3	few	TGTGCCAGCAGCCTTACGGTCGCGGATACGCAGTATTTT	CASSLTVADTQYF
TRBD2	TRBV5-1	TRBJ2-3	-	TGCGCCAGCAGCGCCGGGACTAGCGGGCGCACAGATACGCAGTATTTT	CASSAGTSGRTDTQYF
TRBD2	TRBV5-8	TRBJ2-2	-	TGTGCCAGCATCCGACTAGCGGGGGCCTTGAACACCGGGGAGCTGTTTTTT	CASIRLAGALNTGELFF
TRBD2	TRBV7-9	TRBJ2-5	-	TGTGCCAGCAGCTTACCCGACCGCCCTAGCGGGGGGGAAGAGACCCAGTACTTC	CASSLPDRPSGGEETQYF
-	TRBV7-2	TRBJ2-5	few	TGTGCCAGCAGCTTAGGTCGACAGCCTCAAGAGACCCAGTACTTC	CASSLGRQPQETQYF
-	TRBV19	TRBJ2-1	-	TGTGCCAGTACCTCCCTAAGGACAGTCTACAATGAGCAGTTCTTC	CASTSLRTVYNEQFF
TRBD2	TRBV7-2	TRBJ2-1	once	TGTGCCAGCAGCCCTGGGGGGGGGAGGGGCTACAATGAGCAGTTCTTC	CASSPGGGRGYNEQFF
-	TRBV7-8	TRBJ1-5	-	TGTGCCAGCAGTCCTCGGGGGGCGGGTCAGCCCCAGCATTTT	CASSPRGAGQPQHF
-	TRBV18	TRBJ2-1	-	TGTGCCAGCCATGGGCGGGAAATACAGTATTACGGGAATGAGCAGTTCTTC	CASHGREIQYYGNEQFF
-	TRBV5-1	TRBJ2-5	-	TGCGCCAGCAGCCGGGACATTGGTGAGACCCAGTACTTC	CASSRDIGETQYF
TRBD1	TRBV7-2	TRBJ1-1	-	TGTGCCAGCAGCTCCGACAGGGGGCGGACTGAAGCTTTCTTT	CASSSDRGRTEAFF
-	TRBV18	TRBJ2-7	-	TGTGCCAGCTCACCACTACAGGACTACGAGCAGTACTTC	CASSPLQDYEQYF
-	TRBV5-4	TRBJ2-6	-	TGTGCCAGCAGCTTGGAGCGCGCTGGGGCCAACGTCCTGACTTTC	CASSLERAGANVLTF
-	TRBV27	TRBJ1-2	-	TGTGCCAGCAGAGTGGGGGGGGCTAACTATGGCTACACCTTC	CASRVGGANYGYTF
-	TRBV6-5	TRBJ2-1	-	TGTGCCAGCAGTTACACGCTATCCTACAATGAGCAGTTCTTC	CASSYTLSYNEQFF
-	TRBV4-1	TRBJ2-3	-	TGCGCCAGCAGCCAGACTTCTAGCACAGATACGCAGTATTTT	CASSQTSSTDTQYF
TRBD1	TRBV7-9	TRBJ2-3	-	TGTGCCAGCAGCTGGACCCGGGACAGACTCACAGATACGCAGTATTTT	CASSWTRDRLTDTQYF
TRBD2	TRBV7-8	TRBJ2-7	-	TGTGCCAGCAGCTTAGTGACTAGCGGGTCCTACGAGCAGTACTTC	CASSLVTSGSYEQYF
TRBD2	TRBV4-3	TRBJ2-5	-	TGCGCCAGCAGCGGAGATTTGGCGGGAGGGCCAGAACAAGAGACCCAGTACTTC	CASSGDLAGGPEQETQYF
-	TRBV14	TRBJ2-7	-	TGTGCCAGCAGCCTACATAAAGGTGTTCCTCTTGATTACGAGCAGTACTTC	CASSLHKGVPLDYEQYF
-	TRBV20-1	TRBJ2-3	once	TGCAGTAGGCGCGTCACAGATACGCAGTATTTT	CSRRVTDTQYF
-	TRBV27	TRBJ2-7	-	TGTGCCAGCAGTTTAGGGACACGAGTATACGAGCAGTACTTC	CASSLGTRVYEQYF
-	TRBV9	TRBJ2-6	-	TGTGCCAGCAGCGTAGCGGTCTCTGGGGCCAACGTCCTGACTTTC	CASSVAVSGANVLTF
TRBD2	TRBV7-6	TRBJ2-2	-	TGTGCCAGCAGCTTAGCGGCGGGAGGGTTGAACACCGGGGAGCTGTTTTTT	CASSLAAGGLNTGELFF
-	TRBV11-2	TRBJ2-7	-	TGTGCCAGCAGCTTCCAATTCACGTCCGGGTCCTCCTTCTACGAGCAGTACTTC	CASSFQFTSGSSFYEQYF
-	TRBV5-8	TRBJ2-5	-	TGTGCCAGCAGCTTGGGTCTCCGGGGACGGCGGGGACAAGAGACCCAGTACTTC	CASSLGLRGRRGQETQYF
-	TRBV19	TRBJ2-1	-	TGTGCCAGTAGTATCGATCCGCAGATCTACAATGAGCAGTTCTTC	CASSIDPQIYNEQFF
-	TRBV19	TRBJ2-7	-	TGTGCCAGTAGTATCGATCCACTGGGGGAGCAGTACTTC	CASSIDPLGEQYF
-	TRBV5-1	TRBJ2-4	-	TGCGCCAGCAGTGAGAGGGAGAGAGCCAAAAACATTCAGTACTTC	CASSERERAKNIQYF
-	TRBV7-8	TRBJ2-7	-	TGTGCCAGCAGCTCTAGGGGGTCGCCGGAGCAGTACTTC	CASSSRGSPEQYF
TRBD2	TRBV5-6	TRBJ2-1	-	TGTGCCAGCAGCTTTCTAGCGGGGGAGGACAATGAGCAGTTCTTC	CASSFLAGEDNEQFF
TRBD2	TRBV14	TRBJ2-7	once	TGTGCCAGCAGCCAGAGAGGGAGACTAGCGCCTGCCTACGAGCAGTACTTC	CASSQRGRLAPAYEQYF
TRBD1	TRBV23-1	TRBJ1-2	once	TGCGCCAGCAGTCAAAGGAAAGGGACAGGTCAATATGGCTACACCTTC	CASSQRKGTGQYGYTF
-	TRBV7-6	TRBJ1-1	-	TGTGCCAGCAGCTCTAACGGGGGCATCTCGGGCACTGAAGCTTTCTTT	CASSSNGGISGTEAFF
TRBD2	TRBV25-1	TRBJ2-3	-	TGTGCCAGCAGTGTCGGGACTAGCTTCACAGATACGCAGTATTTT	CASSVGTSFTDTQYF
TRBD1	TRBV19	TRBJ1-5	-	TGTGCCACCGTCCCCCGGGACAGGGGAGGTCAGCCCCAGCATTTT	CATVPRDRGGQPQHF